The following is a T cell receptor (beta chain) sequence with its context. TCRdb recomputed calls from the 5' RACE reads with MiXCR, one row per CDR3 protein. This table has about 100,000 distinct CDR3 sequences, 17% appearing once. These data originate in a study of T cells of healthy individuals. Germline loops: CDR1 ENHRY, CDR2 SYGVKD. This CDR3 comprises 16 residues. J was trimmed by 5 bases and V by 0 bases; bases with no gene match: 6. This rearrangement joins TRBV10-3 to TRBJ2-7; 11 nucleotides line up with TRBD1. This TCR came from a human donor in good health. CDR3 region: CAISESRTGGPDEQYF. CDR3 nucleotides: TGTGCCATCAGTGAGTCGAGGACAGGGGGCCCCGACGAGCAGTACTTC.